The 14 T cell receptor beta chains listed next were all sequenced from one sample in a study of blood T cell repertoires in COVID-19. This table comes from immunoSEQ multiplex PCR, and its TCRdb copy is limited to in-frame clones, with some not included. The sample records 100,000 or so clones, about 89% being singletons. Sequenced sample: peripheral blood. The receptors originated from a man aged 60-69 years with acute or convalescent COVID-19.

This clone came up a few times. Within the sample, other DNA sequences also encode this same CDR3. The rearrangement joins TRBV19 to TRBJ1-1, with 8 bases aligning to TRBD1. Trimming at V came to 5 bases and at J to 1 base, leaving 3 bases not matched to a gene. The CDR3 runs to 14 residues. CDR1 and CDR2 (germline): LNHDA, SQIVND (reference sequence). Here the CDR3 DNA reads TGTGCCAGTAGTCGGCAGGGGGCGAACACTGAAGCTTTCTTT. It specifies CASSRQGANTEAFF.

V is TRBV30 and J is TRBJ1-1; 8 bases fit TRBD1. The CDR3 spans 16 residues. Germline values: CDR1 GTSNPN, CDR2 SVGIG (reference sequence). V dropped 3 bases and J dropped 2; count of bases not matched to a gene: 11. DNA of the CDR3: TGTGCCTGGAGCGGGAAGACAGGGGTGAGAAACACTGAAGCTTTCTTT. Translation gives CAWSGKTGVRNTEAFF. Complete variable domain (other parts from reference TRBV30 and TRBJ1-1): SQTIHQWPATLVQPVGSPLSLECTVEGTSNPNLYWYRQAAGRGLQLLFYSVGIGQISSEVPQNLSASRPQDRQFILSSKKLLLSDSGFYLCAWSGKTGVRNTEAFFGQGTRLTVV.

This clone appeared a single time. The V gene is TRBV14, the J gene TRBJ1-2; D gene unclear. CDR1 is SGHDN and CDR2 is FVKESK in the germline V gene. Trimming left V 2 bases short and J 4 bases short, with 11 bases between. CDR3 length equals 14 residues. CDR3 sequence reads: CASSQLEVAYGYTF. In DNA, the CDR3 is TGTGCCAGCAGCCAATTGGAGGTCGCCTATGGCTACACCTTC.

This sequence joins TRBV5-1 and TRBJ1-2; no firm D call. The length of the CDR3 is 14 residues. V was pared by 0 bases and J by 4 bases, with 10 bases between. From germline, CDR1 is SGHRS and CDR2 YFSETQ. The CDR3 nucleotides are TGCGCCAGCAGCTTGGGAGGTTCTGGCTATGGCTACACCTTC. Its translation: CASSLGGSGYGYTF.

The V gene is TRBV7-3, the J gene TRBJ1-2; TRBD1 matches 7 bases. Germline V gene sequence: CDR1 SGHTA, CDR2 FQGTGA. After removal of 3 bases from V and 8 bases from J, the junction contained 6 bases not matched to a gene. The CDR3 runs 13 residues. CDR3 loop: CASSFRGGGGYTF. The DNA of the CDR3 is TGTGCCAGCAGCTTCAGAGGGGGCGGCGGCTACACCTTC.

The chain uses TRBV7-6 and TRBJ1-3, with TRBD1 matching 7 bases. This CDR3 contains 16 residues. Germline V gives CDR1 SGHVS, CDR2 FNYEAQ. V shed 5 bases, J shed 0 bases, and the junction held 7 bases outside the gene matches. The DNA of the CDR3 is TGTGCCAGCAGCCCAGAGCAGGGGGTCTCTGGAAACACCATATATTTT. Amino acid sequence: CASSPEQGVSGNTIYF.

The chain links TRBV9 to TRBJ2-1; TRBD1 matches at 8 bases. The CDR3 runs 14 residues. The germline V gene has CDR1 SGDLS and CDR2 YYNGEE. Trimming cost V 0 bases and J 6 bases; bases outside gene matches: 2. CDR3 region: CASSVGTGGNEQFF. The CDR3 DNA follows: TGTGCCAGCAGCGTAGGCACAGGGGGCAATGAGCAGTTCTTC.

The CDR3 region is CASGTGQGLSYEQYF. The CDR3 nucleotides read TGTGCTAGTGGTACGGGACAGGGATTATCCTACGAGCAGTACTTC. This sequence joins TRBV12-5 and TRBJ2-7; 9 nucleotides align to TRBD1. Germline-derived CDR1 and CDR2 are LGHNT and FRNRAP. The V and J ends lost 5 bases and 1 base, in that order; junction bases with no gene match: 6. The CDR3 runs 15 residues.

The rearrangement links TRBV5-8 to TRBJ2-1; 8 nucleotides match TRBD2. Germline V gene data show CDR1 as SGHTS and CDR2 as YDEGEE. The CDR3 is made up of 15 amino acids. V was pared by 3 bases and J by 6 bases, with 8 bases of the junction left unmatched. CDR3 sequence: CASSWGRGLVNEQFF. CDR3 in DNA: TGTGCCAGCAGCTGGGGCCGGGGACTAGTCAATGAGCAGTTCTTC.

This clone occurred a few times. The chain links TRBV19 to TRBJ1-5; a weak D match, TRBD1 (5 bases). V gave up 7 bases and J gave up 5 bases, with 18 bases separating them. The germline CDR1 and CDR2 sequences are LNHDA and SQIVND (reference sequence). CDR3 length: 15 amino acids. The CDR3 region is CASMGTGFADQPQHF. The CDR3 coding sequence is TGTGCCAGTATGGGCACAGGCTTTGCCGATCAGCCCCAGCATTTT. The complete variable domain, with remaining parts taken from reference TRBV19 and TRBJ1-5, reads DGGITQSPKYLFRKEGQNVTLSCEQNLNHDAMYWYRQDPGQGLRLIYYSQIVNDFQKGDIAEGYSVSREKKESFPLTVTSAQKNPTAFYLCASMGTGFADQPQHFGDGTRLSIL.

This chain links TRBV5-1 with TRBJ2-2; D unresolved. Trimming left V 7 bases short and J 2 bases short, with 6 bases between. From germline, CDR1 is SGHRS and CDR2 YFSETQ. The CDR3 is 12 amino acids. The CDR3 region is CASRENTGELFF. CDR3 bases: TGCGCCAGCCGAGAAAACACCGGGGAGCTGTTTTTT.

This clone was detected ten times or more. The V and J genes are TRBV28 and TRBJ1-1, with 9 bases aligning to TRBD1. CDR1 and CDR2 (germline): MDHEN, SYDVKM. With 6 bases clipped from V and 12 bases from J, the junction kept 14 bases outside the gene matches. The CDR3 consists of 14 residues. CDR3 protein: CASSVSRDRDRPFF. CDR3 nucleotide sequence: TGTGCCAGCAGCGTAAGCCGGGACAGGGATAGACCTTTCTTT.

Only a few counts were recorded for this clone. The V call is TRBV3-1 (or the pseudogene TRBV3-2), the J call TRBJ1-5; maybe TRBD1 (6 bases). The CDR3 is 17 amino acids. CDR1 LGHDT and CDR2 YNNKEL come from the germline V gene (reference sequence). Trimming took 0 bases from V and 3 from J, leaving 15 bases between them. CDR3 loop: CASSQDFAGDTNQPQHF. CDR3 nucleotide sequence: TGTGCCAGCAGCCAAGATTTTGCGGGGGACACCAATCAGCCCCAGCATTTT.

The chain carries TRBV6-2 or TRBV6-3 and TRBJ2-2; D possibly corresponds to TRBD2 (5 bases). The CDR3 has 16 amino acids. V lost 1 base to trimming and J lost 1 base, with 10 bases between them. The V gene's germline CDR1 is MNHEY and CDR2 SVGEGT. Written as DNA, the CDR3 is TGTGCCAGCAGTTACTTCGCCAGCGGGAACACCGGGGAGCTGTTTTTT. This translates into CASSYFASGNTGELFF.